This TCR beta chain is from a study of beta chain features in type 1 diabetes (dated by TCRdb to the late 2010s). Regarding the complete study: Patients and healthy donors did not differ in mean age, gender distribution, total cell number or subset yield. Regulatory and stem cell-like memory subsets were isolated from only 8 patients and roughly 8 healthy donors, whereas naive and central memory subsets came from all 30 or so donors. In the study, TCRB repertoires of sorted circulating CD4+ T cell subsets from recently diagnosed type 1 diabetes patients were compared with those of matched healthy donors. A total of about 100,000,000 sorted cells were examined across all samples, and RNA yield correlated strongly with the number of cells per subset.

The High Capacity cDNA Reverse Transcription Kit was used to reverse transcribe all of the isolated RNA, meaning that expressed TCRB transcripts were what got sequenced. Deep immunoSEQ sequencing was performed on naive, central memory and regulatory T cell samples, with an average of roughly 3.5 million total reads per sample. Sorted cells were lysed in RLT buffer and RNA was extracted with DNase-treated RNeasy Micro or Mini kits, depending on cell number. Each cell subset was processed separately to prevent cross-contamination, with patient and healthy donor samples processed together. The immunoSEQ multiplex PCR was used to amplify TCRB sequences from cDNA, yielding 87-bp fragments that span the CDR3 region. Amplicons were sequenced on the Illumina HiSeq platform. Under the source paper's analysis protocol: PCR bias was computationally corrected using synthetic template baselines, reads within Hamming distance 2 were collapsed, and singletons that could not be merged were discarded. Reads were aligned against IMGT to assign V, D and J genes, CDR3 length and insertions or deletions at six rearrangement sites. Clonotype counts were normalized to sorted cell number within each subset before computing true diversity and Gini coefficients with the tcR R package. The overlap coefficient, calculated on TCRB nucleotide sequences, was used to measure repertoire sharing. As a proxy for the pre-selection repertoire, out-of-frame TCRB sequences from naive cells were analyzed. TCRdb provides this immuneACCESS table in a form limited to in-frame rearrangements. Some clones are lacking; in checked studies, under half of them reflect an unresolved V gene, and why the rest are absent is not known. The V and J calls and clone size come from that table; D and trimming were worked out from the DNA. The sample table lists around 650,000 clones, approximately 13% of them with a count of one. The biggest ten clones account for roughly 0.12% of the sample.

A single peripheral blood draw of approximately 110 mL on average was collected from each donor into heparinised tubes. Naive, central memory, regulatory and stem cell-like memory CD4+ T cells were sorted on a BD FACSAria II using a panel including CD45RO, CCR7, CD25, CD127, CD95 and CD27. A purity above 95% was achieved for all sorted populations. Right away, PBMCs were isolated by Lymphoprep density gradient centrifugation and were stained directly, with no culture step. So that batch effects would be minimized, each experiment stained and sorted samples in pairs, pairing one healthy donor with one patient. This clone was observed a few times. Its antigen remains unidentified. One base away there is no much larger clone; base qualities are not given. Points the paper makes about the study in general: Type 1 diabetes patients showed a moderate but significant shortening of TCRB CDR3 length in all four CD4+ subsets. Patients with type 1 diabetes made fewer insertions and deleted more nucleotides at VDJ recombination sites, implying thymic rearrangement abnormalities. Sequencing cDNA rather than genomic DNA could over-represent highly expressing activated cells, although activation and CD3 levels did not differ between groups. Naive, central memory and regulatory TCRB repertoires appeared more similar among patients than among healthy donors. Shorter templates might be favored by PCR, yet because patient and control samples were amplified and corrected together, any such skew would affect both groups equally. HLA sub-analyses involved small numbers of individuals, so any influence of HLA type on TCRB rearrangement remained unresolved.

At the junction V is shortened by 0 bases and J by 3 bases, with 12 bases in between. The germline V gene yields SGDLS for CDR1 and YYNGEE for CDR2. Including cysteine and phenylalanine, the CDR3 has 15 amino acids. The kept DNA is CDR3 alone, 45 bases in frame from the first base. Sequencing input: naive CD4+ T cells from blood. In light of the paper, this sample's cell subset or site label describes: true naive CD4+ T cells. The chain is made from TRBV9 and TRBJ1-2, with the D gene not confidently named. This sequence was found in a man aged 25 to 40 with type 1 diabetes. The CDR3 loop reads CASSVDPTIDYGYTF. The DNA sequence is TGTGCCAGCAGCGTAGACCCTACCATAGACTATGGCTACACCTTC.